Listed here are 2 T cell receptor beta chains from one sample, sequenced in a study of T-cell memory formation after mild COVID-19 listed by TCRdb under 2021. Library preparation was by 5' RACE. For sequencing, an Illumina NovaSeq 6000 was employed. TCRdb itself trimmed the public reads at Q25 with fastp, ran MiXCR and retained productive beta chains. Rows with one shared CDR3 protein collapse into an entry with the most common genes and DNA. Across this sample there are approximately 290,000 distinct CDR3 sequences, with around 8% seen only once. The top ten constitute approximately 23% of the sample. Sample: PBMCs or a T cell subset sorted from them (not recorded which). The receptors stem from a man aged 18 to 29 who had mild COVID-19 (a few samples of this study predate the infection). The sample titles of this study are shuffled in the database, so cell type and time point are left out; the donor was told from shared clones.

As DNA, the CDR3 is TGTGCCAGCAGTTTACCGCACCAAGAGACCCAGTACTTC. Its protein is CASSLPHQETQYF. This rearrangement joins TRBV12-3 or TRBV12-4 to TRBJ2-5; D is undetermined. The germline V and J ends were trimmed by 2 bases and 0 bases, with 4 bases remaining between them. The CDR3 length is 13 residues.

This clonotype was seen only a few times. This sequence joins TRBV12-5 and TRBJ1-6; D gene uncertain. Germline V gene lookup returns CDR1 LGHNT and CDR2 FRNRAP. V lost 7 bases and J 2 bases, leaving 9 bases between the germline ends. The CDR3 runs 14 residues. CDR3 loop: CASALDTYNSPLHF. The CDR3 DNA follows: TGTGCTAGTGCCCTTGACACCTATAATTCACCCCTCCACTTT.